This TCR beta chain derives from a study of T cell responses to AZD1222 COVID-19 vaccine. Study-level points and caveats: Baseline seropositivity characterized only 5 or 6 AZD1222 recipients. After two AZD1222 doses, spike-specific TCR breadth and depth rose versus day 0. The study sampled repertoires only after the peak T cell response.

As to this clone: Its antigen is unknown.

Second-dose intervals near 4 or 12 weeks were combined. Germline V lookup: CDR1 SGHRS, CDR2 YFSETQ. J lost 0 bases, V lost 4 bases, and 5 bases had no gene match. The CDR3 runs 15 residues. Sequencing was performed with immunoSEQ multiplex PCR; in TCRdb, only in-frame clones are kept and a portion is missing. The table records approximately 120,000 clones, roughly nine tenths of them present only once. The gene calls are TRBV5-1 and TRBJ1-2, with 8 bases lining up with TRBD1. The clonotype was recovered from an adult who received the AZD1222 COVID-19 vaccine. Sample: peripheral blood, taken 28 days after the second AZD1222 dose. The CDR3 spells CASSLWTGPNYGYTF. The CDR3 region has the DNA TGCGCCAGCAGCCTGTGGACAGGGCCTAACTATGGCTACACCTTC.